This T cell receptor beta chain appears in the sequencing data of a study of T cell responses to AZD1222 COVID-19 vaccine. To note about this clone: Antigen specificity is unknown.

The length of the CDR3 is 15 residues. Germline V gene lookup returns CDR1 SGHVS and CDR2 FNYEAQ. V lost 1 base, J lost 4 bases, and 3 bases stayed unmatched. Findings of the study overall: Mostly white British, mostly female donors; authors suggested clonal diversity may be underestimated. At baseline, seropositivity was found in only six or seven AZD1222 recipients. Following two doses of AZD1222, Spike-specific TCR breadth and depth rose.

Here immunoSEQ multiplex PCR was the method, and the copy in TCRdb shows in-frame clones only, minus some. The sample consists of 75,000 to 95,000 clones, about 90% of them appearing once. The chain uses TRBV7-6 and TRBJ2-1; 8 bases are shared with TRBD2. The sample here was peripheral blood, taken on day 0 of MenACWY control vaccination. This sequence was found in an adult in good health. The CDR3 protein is CASSLGAGAYNEQFF. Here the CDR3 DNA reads TGTGCCAGCAGCTTAGGAGCGGGAGCATACAATGAGCAGTTCTTC.